This T cell receptor beta chain was found in a study of shared clonotypes between healthy human individuals. The CDR3 has 13 amino acids. Trimming stripped 2 bases from V and 8 bases from J, with 12 bases between. CDR1 and CDR2 (germline): MNHNS, SASEGT. Concerning this clone: The sample has other DNA sequences that encode this CDR3 too.

The assay was immunoSEQ multiplex PCR, and TCRdb's table has in-frame clones only and misses some. Altogether more than 2,000,000 clones are present, 90% to 95% being singletons, with the ten largest covering around 0.14%. J is TRBJ1-2 and V is TRBV6-1; D is unclear. The material sequenced was naive CD4+ T cells sorted from blood. Specified subset: CD45RA+ positively selected. The receptor was derived from a young man in good health. The CDR3 DNA reads as TGTGCCAGCAGTGAAAAGGGATTGGGAGGCTACACCTTC. Its translation: CASSEKGLGGYTF.